This T cell receptor (beta chain) was recovered during a study of shared clonotypes between healthy human individuals. All the donors were Caucasian adults who lived in Nashville, Tennessee. Tens of millions of PBMCs were counted before genomic DNA extraction. Several immunoSEQ plates received, in even portions, the genomic DNA of each subset. The data were produced by immunoSEQ multiplex PCR, yet TCRdb's version contains in-frame clones alone and is incomplete. The sample holds roughly 490,000 clones, 70% to 80% seen once. The CDR3 contains 13 residues. CDR1 is MNHNS and CDR2 is SASEGT in the germline V gene. The V end was cut by 6 bases, the J end by 5 bases, with 13 bases between.

The receptor comes from a woman aged 40 to 49 in good health. Some clones in this sample may be carry-over from other donors' samples. The chain is built from TRBV6-1 and TRBJ1-2, with D tentatively TRBD1 (6 bases). The sequenced sample consisted of PBMCs. The CDR3, as DNA: TGTGCCAGCAGGGAAACAGGGAATTATGGCTACACCTTC. Translating it yields CASRETGNYGYTF.